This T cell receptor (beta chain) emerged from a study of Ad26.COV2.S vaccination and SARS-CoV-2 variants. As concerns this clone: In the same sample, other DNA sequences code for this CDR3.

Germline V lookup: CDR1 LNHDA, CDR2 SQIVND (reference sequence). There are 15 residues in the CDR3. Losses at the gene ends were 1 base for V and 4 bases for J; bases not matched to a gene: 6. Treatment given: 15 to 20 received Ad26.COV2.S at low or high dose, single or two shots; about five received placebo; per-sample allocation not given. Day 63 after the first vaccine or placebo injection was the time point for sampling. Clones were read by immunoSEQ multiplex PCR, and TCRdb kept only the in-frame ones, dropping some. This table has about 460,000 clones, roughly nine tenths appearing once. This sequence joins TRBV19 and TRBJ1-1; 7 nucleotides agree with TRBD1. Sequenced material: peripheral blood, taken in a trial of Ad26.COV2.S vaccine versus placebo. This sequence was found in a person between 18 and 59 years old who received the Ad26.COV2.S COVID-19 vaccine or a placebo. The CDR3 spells CASSIVEGAGTEAFF. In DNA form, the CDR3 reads TGTGCCAGTAGTATAGTTGAGGGGGCCGGCACTGAAGCTTTCTTT.